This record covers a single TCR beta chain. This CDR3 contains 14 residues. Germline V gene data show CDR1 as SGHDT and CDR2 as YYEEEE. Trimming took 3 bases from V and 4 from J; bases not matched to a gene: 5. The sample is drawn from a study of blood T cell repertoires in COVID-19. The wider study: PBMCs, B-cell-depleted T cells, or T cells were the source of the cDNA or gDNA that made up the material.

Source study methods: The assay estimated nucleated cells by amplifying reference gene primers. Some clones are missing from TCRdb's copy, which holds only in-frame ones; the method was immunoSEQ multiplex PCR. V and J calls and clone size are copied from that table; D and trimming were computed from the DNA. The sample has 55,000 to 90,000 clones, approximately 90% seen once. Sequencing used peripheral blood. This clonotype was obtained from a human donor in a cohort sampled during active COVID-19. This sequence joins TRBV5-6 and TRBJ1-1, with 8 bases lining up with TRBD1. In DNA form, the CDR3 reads TGTGCCAGCAGCTCAGGACAGGGCAGCACTGAAGCTTTCTTT. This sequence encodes CASSSGQGSTEAFF.